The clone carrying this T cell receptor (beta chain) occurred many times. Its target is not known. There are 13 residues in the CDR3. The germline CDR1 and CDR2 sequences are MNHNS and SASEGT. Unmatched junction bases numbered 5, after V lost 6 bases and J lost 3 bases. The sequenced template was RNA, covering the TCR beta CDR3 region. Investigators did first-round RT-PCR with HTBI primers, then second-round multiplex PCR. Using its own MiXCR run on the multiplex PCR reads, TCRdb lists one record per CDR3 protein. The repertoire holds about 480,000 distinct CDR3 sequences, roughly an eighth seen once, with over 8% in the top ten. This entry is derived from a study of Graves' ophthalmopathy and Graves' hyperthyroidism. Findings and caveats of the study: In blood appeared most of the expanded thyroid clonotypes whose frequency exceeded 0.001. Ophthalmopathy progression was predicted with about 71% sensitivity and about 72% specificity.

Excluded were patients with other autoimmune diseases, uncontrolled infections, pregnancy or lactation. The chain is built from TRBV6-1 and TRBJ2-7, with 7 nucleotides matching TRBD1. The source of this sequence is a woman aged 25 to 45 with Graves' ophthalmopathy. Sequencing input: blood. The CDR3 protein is CASRRDRDYEQYF. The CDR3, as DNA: TGTGCCAGCAGGAGGGACAGAGACTACGAGCAGTACTTC.